This TCR beta chain was recorded in a study of cytotoxic CD8 clonotypes in ibrutinib-treated CLL. Clones were read by immunoSEQ multiplex PCR, and TCRdb kept only the in-frame ones, dropping some. The profile shows some 14,000 clones, under 65% of them singletons. The CDR3 runs 14 residues. Germline V lookup: CDR1 MNHEY, CDR2 SVGAGI. V lost 3 bases to trimming and J lost 0 bases, with 9 bases between them. V usage is TRBV6-5 and J usage is TRBJ2-7; D is possibly TRBD1 (5 bases). The sequence derives from a human donor with chronic lymphocytic leukemia. The starting material was PBMCs, obtained at an approximately 22-month disease-progression time point, from a patient treated with ibrutinib. As DNA, the CDR3 is TGTGCCAGCAGTTATCTGGACAACTCCTACGAGCAGTACTTC. It yields the protein CASSYLDNSYEQYF.